This T cell receptor beta chain is from a study of blood T cells in healthy people across ages. Then a second PCR, running roughly 7 to 12 cycles, was carried out with a sample-barcoded 5' primer and a J-beta primer mix. TCRdb used MiXCR to reprocess the 5' RACE reads, holding one entry per CDR3 protein. Here the sample spans 1.5 million to 2 million distinct CDR3 sequences, 49% being singletons. Study-wide findings and caveats: CMV status of donors was unknown, possibly confounding expanded clonotype changes. Higher naive T cell percentage went strongly together with higher TCR beta diversity. When one million T cells were used, diversity estimates were thought to be underestimates.

Only one count was recorded for this clonotype. Its antigen remains unknown. Sequenced material: blood. This receptor was obtained from a woman aged 40 to 50 in good health.

The CDR3 region has the DNA TGTGCCAGCAGCTCATTAAGGGATTCGAACTATGGCTACACCTTC. Translating gives CASSSLRDSNYGYTF. The genes are TRBV7-9 and TRBJ1-2, with D uncertain. The germline V and J ends were trimmed by 4 bases and 2 bases, with 14 bases remaining between them. The CDR3 totals 15 residues. Germline values: CDR1 SEHNR, CDR2 FQNEAQ (reference sequence).